The rows below give T cell receptor beta chains drawn from one sample of a study of human T cells and chemical hapten exposure. TCRdb called the RACE reads again in MiXCR, with one record for every CDR3 protein. The table lists around 100,000 distinct CDR3 sequences, approximately 10% of them singletons. The sequencing used whole blood, collected in connection with sensitization to the hapten diphenylcyclopropenone (DPC). These receptor sequences come from a woman aged 40 to 55 with alopecia areata. Some clones in this sample may be carry-over from other donors' samples. Each CDR3 is given with its conserved first and last residue. The order of the fields is D gene, V gene, CDR3 length, clone size, J gene, CDR3 protein, CDR3 DNA. A D gene is named only where the DNA matches it firmly. Clone size is given for some rows only: seen once, a few or many times, or a class if the clone is expanded.

>-|TRBV19|17|few|TRBJ1-3
CASSQEGGPGTRNTIYF
TGTGCCAGTAGCCAAGAAGGAGGGCCAGGGACCAGAAACACCATATATTTT
>-|TRBV28|11|many|TRBJ1-2
CASSLEHGYTF
TGTGCCAGCAGTTTGGAGCATGGCTACACCTTC
>-|TRBV6-2/TRBV6-3|11|few|TRBJ2-5
CASTIEETQYF
TGTGCCAGCACTATCGAAGAGACCCAGTACTTC
>TRBD2|TRBV7-9|15|-|TRBJ2-5
CASSLIGTMGETQYF
TGTGCCAGCAGCTTAATCGGGACTATGGGGGAGACCCAGTACTTC
>-|TRBV6-5|14|-|TRBJ1-1
CASSPAGQPAEAFF
TGTGCCAGCAGCCCGGCTGGGCAACCGGCGGAAGCTTTCTTT
>-|TRBV28|14|-|TRBJ2-5
CASSSRRPPRTQYF
TGTGCCAGCAGTTCACGTCGGCCACCTCGGACCCAGTACTTC
>-|TRBV20-1|14|many|TRBJ1-1
CSARVVQGRTEAFF
TGCAGTGCTAGAGTGGTTCAGGGGAGAACTGAAGCTTTCTTT
>-|TRBV30|14|few|TRBJ1-1
CAWKTDSRSTEAFF
TGTGCCTGGAAAACGGACAGCCGGAGCACTGAAGCTTTCTTT
>-|TRBV12-3/TRBV12-4|13|many|TRBJ1-5
CASTRSYDQPQHF
TGTGCCAGCACCCGATCGTATGATCAGCCCCAGCATTTT
>-|TRBV7-3|15|many|TRBJ1-2
CASSPGPLANYGYTF
TGTGCCAGCAGCCCAGGGCCTTTAGCTAACTATGGCTACACCTTC
>-|TRBV28|15|many|TRBJ2-2
CASSPLTGSTGELFF
TGTGCCAGCAGCCCCCTAACAGGGTCAACCGGGGAGCTGTTTTTT
>-|TRBV18|17|many|TRBJ2-7
CASSPLTIPGRPYEQYF
TGTGCCAGCTCACCGCTAACTATCCCGGGACGGCCCTACGAGCAGTACTTC
>TRBD1|TRBV19|12|many|TRBJ2-3
CASRTGGDTQYF
TGTGCCAGTAGGACAGGGGGTGATACGCAGTATTTT